These 28 T cell receptor beta chains share one sample of origin, sequenced in a study of shared clonotypes between healthy human individuals. Produced via immunoSEQ multiplex PCR; TCRdb's table is partial and in-frame only. Here the sample spans 550,000 to 850,000 clones, over 65% being singletons. The sequenced sample was memory CD4+ T cells sorted from blood. Subset given: CD45RA-negative fraction. Receptors originate from a woman aged 25 to 39 in good health.

The chain is built from TRBV5-5 and TRBJ1-1; TRBD1 is a possible D gene (5 bases). This CDR3 is built from 12 residues. V lost 8 bases, J lost 4 bases, and 12 bases lay in between. The germline gives CDR1 SGHKS, CDR2 YYEKEE (reference sequence). CDR3 sequence (DNA): TGTGCCAGTAGGACACACACCACTGAAGCTTTCTTT. Amino acids: CASRTHTTEAFF.

V gene TRBV28 combines with J gene TRBJ2-1; perhaps TRBD1 as D (6 bases). V was shortened by 4 bases and J by 9 bases, with 16 bases between the two germline ends. Germline V gene data show CDR1 as MDHEN and CDR2 as SYDVKM. The CDR3 contains 14 residues. CDR3 sequence (DNA): TGTGCCAGCAGTTCCATCCAGACAGGCGGTGAGCAGTTCTTC. Translating it yields CASSSIQTGGEQFF.

This clone was seen many times. The chain uses TRBV10-3 and TRBJ1-1, with TRBD1 as a possible D gene (6 bases). Per the germline V gene, CDR1 is ENHRY and CDR2 is SYGVKD. The CDR3 is made up of 13 amino acids. Trimming stripped 10 bases from V and 5 bases from J, with 17 bases between. CDR3: CASAIQGGTEAFF. CDR3 sequence (DNA): TGTGCCAGCGCGATACAGGGAGGGACTGAAGCTTTCTTT.

The rearrangement links TRBV29-1 to TRBJ2-5; possible D gene TRBD2, 5 bases. Germline CDR1 and CDR2: SQVTM and ANQGSEA. The CDR3 extends over 14 amino acids. With 5 bases removed from V and 3 bases from J, the gap between germline ends came to 16 bases. The DNA of the CDR3 is TGCAGCGTTAGGCTGGGCAGCGGAGAAGAGACCCAGTACTTC. Its translation is CSVRLGSGEETQYF.

The chain couples TRBV4-2 to TRBJ2-5; TRBD2 agrees at 8 bases. V lost 0 bases and J lost 1; bases outside the gene matches: 10. CDR1 and CDR2 (germline): LGHNA, YNFKEQ. The CDR3 sequence is 18 residues long. The CDR3 reads CASSQEAPRGRPQETQYF. The CDR3 DNA reads TGTGCCAGCAGCCAAGAAGCACCCCGCGGGAGGCCCCAAGAGACCCAGTACTTC.

The J gene is TRBJ2-5, the V gene TRBV6-1, with no clear D. CDR1 MNHNS and CDR2 SASEGT come from the germline V gene. The ends were cut back, 4 bases at V and 5 bases at J, with 17 bases in the middle. This CDR3 is built from 15 residues. The CDR3 DNA is TGTGCCAGCAGTGTATCAACGGGCCGGGTGGAGACCCAGTACTTC. This gives the protein CASSVSTGRVETQYF.

The chain combines TRBV18 with TRBJ1-2; D is ambiguous. CDR3 size: 12 residues. Trimming removed 3 bases from V and 8 bases from J, with 10 bases in between. Germline V lookup: CDR1 KGHSH, CDR2 LQKENI. The CDR3 spells CASSPEARGYTF. DNA of the CDR3: TGTGCCAGCTCACCGGAGGCGCGGGGCTACACCTTC.

V gene TRBV28 combines with J gene TRBJ2-2; tentative D call: TRBD1 (8 bases). This CDR3 comprises 14 residues. Per the germline V gene, CDR1 is MDHEN and CDR2 is SYDVKM. Trimming took 8 bases from V and 6 from J, leaving 16 bases between them. CDR3 sequence reads: CASGWTGRAGELFF. CDR3 nucleotides: TGTGCCAGCGGCTGGACAGGGAGGGCCGGGGAGCTGTTTTTT.

The chain uses TRBV19 and TRBJ2-3; 12 bases match TRBD2. Germline trimming cut 6 bases from V and 14 bases from J; bases unmatched to any gene: 6. Germline values: CDR1 LNHDA, CDR2 SQIVND (reference sequence). This CDR3 is built from 12 residues. In DNA form, the CDR3 reads TGTGCCAGTAGGACGACTAGCGGGGGAATGTATTTT. It yields the protein CASRTTSGGMYF. Filled out from reference TRBV19 and TRBJ2-3, the complete variable domain reads DGGITQSPKYLFRKEGQNVTLSCEQNLNHDAMYWYRQDPGQGLRLIYYSQIVNDFQKGDIAEGYSVSREKKESFPLTVTSAQKNPTAFYLCASRTTSGGMYFGPGTRLTVL.

CDR3 DNA: TGTGCCAGCAGCCGAGGTCCTGGGGCTAGCGGGCACTACGAGCAGTACTTC. Translating gives CASSRGPGASGHYEQYF. The genes are TRBV14 and TRBJ2-7; 8 nucleotides line up with TRBD2. The CDR3 spans 17 residues. V lost 4 bases, J lost 3 bases, and 14 bases stayed unmatched. From germline, CDR1 is SGHDN and CDR2 FVKESK.

The V call is TRBV5-4, the J call TRBJ2-1, with 12 bases that match TRBD2. Germline-derived CDR1 and CDR2 are SGHNT and YYREEE (reference sequence). Losses at the gene ends were 5 bases for V and 16 bases for J; bases not matched to a gene: 7. This CDR3 comprises 12 residues. Here the CDR3 DNA reads TGTGCCAGCAGTTCTAGCGGGAGGGCATATTTCTTC. It translates to CASSSSGRAYFF.

The genes are TRBV7-2 and TRBJ2-7; weak D call: TRBD2 (5 bases). The CDR3 extends over 14 amino acids. V lost 3 bases and J lost 0, with 9 bases in between. Germline assignment: CDR1 SGHTA and CDR2 FQGNSA. CDR3 DNA sequence: TGTGCCAGCAGCTTGTCCGGGGTCTCCTACGAGCAGTACTTC. It codes for CASSLSGVSYEQYF.

This clone was detected a few times. The V call is TRBV6-1, the J call TRBJ1-5, with D possibly matching TRBD1 (5 bases). V lost 2 bases and J 7 bases, leaving 12 bases between the germline ends. Germline V gene lookup returns CDR1 MNHNS and CDR2 SASEGT. The CDR3 is 14 residues long. CDR3 DNA: TGTGCCAGCAGTGAATCGGGGGGTAGCCAGCCCCAGCATTTT. Translating it yields CASSESGGSQPQHF.

This clone was seen only a few times. This may arise from a read error, as a much more abundant clone is one base away. V is TRBV28 and J is TRBJ2-3, with D possibly matching TRBD2 (6 bases). The CDR3 extends over 13 amino acids. The V gene lost 6 bases and the J gene lost 1 base, with 8 bases spanning the gap. The germline CDR1 and CDR2 sequences are MDHEN and SYDVKM. The CDR3: CASRSSGTDTQYF. CDR3 nucleotide sequence: TGTGCCAGCAGGTCTAGCGGCACAGATACGCAGTATTTT.

The chain joins TRBV5-6 to TRBJ2-7; 9 bases agree with TRBD1. CDR3 length: 15 amino acids. Germline CDR1 is SGHDT and CDR2 is YYEEEE. The J segment lost 3 bases and the V segment lost 4 bases, leaving 8 bases of the junction unmatched. The CDR3 DNA follows: TGTGCCAGCAGCGCAACAGGGGGCACAGGCTACGAGCAGTACTTC. It is translated as CASSATGGTGYEQYF.

This clone was observed a single time. The chain is built from TRBV30 and TRBJ1-5; D gene unclear. The ends were cut back, 0 bases at V and 4 bases at J, with 16 bases in the middle. Germline CDR1 and CDR2: GTSNPN and SVGIG (reference sequence). This CDR3 is 16 amino acids long. The CDR3 coding sequence is TGTGCCTGGAGTGTAAATGTGCGACGGTTAAATCAGCCCCAGCATTTT. This codes for CAWSVNVRRLNQPQHF.

Only a few counts were recorded for this clone. The chain couples TRBV28 to TRBJ1-1; D unclear. This CDR3 is built from 13 residues. With 6 bases removed from V and 2 bases from J, the gap between germline ends came to 10 bases. Germline V gene data show CDR1 as MDHEN and CDR2 as SYDVKM. CDR3 bases: TGTGCCAGCAGGACTAGCTTTAACACTGAAGCTTTCTTT. This sequence encodes CASRTSFNTEAFF.

V and J are TRBV13 and TRBJ1-2; 10 bases are a match to TRBD1. From germline, CDR1 is PRHDT and CDR2 FYEKMQ (reference sequence). The CDR3 has 16 residues. V lost 5 bases, J lost 3 bases, and 9 bases stayed unmatched. CDR3 nucleotide sequence: TGTGCCAGCAGCACACGACAGGGGGCGGGTTACTATGGCTACACCTTC. Translation gives CASSTRQGAGYYGYTF.

This chain connects TRBV5-1 to TRBJ1-2; no clear D. The CDR3 length is 15 residues. V gave up 3 bases and J gave up 8 bases, with 20 bases separating them. CDR1 and CDR2 from the germline V gene are SGHRS and YFSETQ. In DNA form, the CDR3 reads TGCGCCAGCAGCTCAACTCCGGGCCAGGCAAGGGGCTACACCTTC. Translated, it gives CASSSTPGQARGYTF.

This chain connects TRBV27 to TRBJ1-2; 10 bases align to TRBD1. The CDR3 extends over 16 amino acids. J lost 8 bases, V lost 2 bases, and 11 bases had no gene match. CDR1 MNHEY and CDR2 SMNVEV come from the germline V gene (reference sequence). Here the CDR3 DNA reads TGTGCCAGCAGTTTAACCCCGGGACAGGGGTGGCGGGGCTACACCTTC. This translates into CASSLTPGQGWRGYTF.

The chain carries TRBV4-1 and TRBJ2-1; no firm D call. Trimming stripped 1 base from V and 8 bases from J, with 6 bases between. In germline, CDR1 is MGHRA, CDR2 YSYEKL. This CDR3 is built from 12 residues. This CDR3 is CASSQGEYEQFF. CDR3 coding DNA: TGCGCCAGCAGCCAAGGAGAGTATGAGCAGTTCTTC.

This clone occurred a few times. The chain employs TRBV18 and TRBJ1-2; D is undetermined. CDR1 KGHSH and CDR2 LQKENI come from the germline V gene. The ends were cut back, 2 bases at V and 3 bases at J, with 7 bases in the middle. There are 13 residues in the CDR3. CDR3 in DNA: TGTGCCAGCTCACCAGGGCGGCACTATGGCTACACCTTC. Translating it yields CASSPGRHYGYTF.

The chain links TRBV6-1 to TRBJ1-2, with 8 bases identical to TRBD1. This CDR3 is 14 amino acids long. Per germline, CDR1 MNHNS and CDR2 SASEGT. Germline trimming cut 4 bases from V and 3 bases from J; bases unmatched to any gene: 4. The CDR3 nucleotides read TGTGCCAGCAGTGTGGACAGGGCCGACTATGGCTACACCTTC. This codes for CASSVDRADYGYTF.

In its sample, this clone was seen a few times. The rearrangement uses TRBV27 and TRBJ1-2; the D gene is possibly TRBD1 (6 bases). The CDR3 contains 13 residues. The germline CDR1 and CDR2 sequences are MNHEY and SMNVEV (reference sequence). V lost 3 bases, J lost 7 bases, and 12 bases lay in between. This CDR3 reads CASSFWGRGGYTF. For the CDR3, the DNA is TGTGCCAGCAGTTTCTGGGGGCGGGGTGGCTACACCTTC.

This clone has only a few counts. V usage is TRBV6-6 and J usage is TRBJ2-7; D is possibly TRBD2 (5 bases). Trimming removed 7 bases at V and 2 bases at J, with 15 bases between. This CDR3 has 14 amino acids. Germline lookup yields CDR1 MNHNY and CDR2 SVGAGI (reference sequence). This CDR3 reads CASIGNSAPYEQYF. The CDR3 bases are TGTGCCAGCATTGGCAATAGCGCGCCCTACGAGCAGTACTTC.

This chain connects TRBV5-6 to TRBJ2-7, with D perhaps assigned TRBD1 or TRBD2 (5 bases each). CDR1 is SGHDT and CDR2 is YYEEEE in the germline V gene. The CDR3 contains 17 residues. V dropped 0 bases and J dropped 0 bases, with 16 bases sitting between them. CDR3 in DNA: TGTGCCAGCAGCTTGGCTCCGGGACCGAAATTCTCCTACGAGCAGTACTTC. This sequence encodes CASSLAPGPKFSYEQYF.

This clone was seen only once. This sequence joins TRBV19 and TRBJ2-7; 8 bases fit TRBD2. Looked up from germline, CDR1 is LNHDA and CDR2 is SQIVND (reference sequence). The length of the CDR3 is 15 residues. The trim removed 3 bases at V and 2 bases at J, leaving 6 bases unmatched. CDR3 DNA sequence: TGTGCCAGTAGTATCAAAGCGGGAGTAGCCTACGAGCAGTACTTC. Translated: CASSIKAGVAYEQYF.

The J gene is TRBJ2-7, the V gene TRBV5-1; D remains ambiguous. The CDR3 has 15 residues. Trimming stripped 4 bases from V and 7 bases from J, with 21 bases between. Germline V lookup: CDR1 SGHRS, CDR2 YFSETQ. This CDR3 is CASSPSRGLPLEQYF. CDR3 coding DNA: TGCGCCAGCAGCCCCAGCCGCGGTCTCCCGTTAGAGCAGTACTTC.